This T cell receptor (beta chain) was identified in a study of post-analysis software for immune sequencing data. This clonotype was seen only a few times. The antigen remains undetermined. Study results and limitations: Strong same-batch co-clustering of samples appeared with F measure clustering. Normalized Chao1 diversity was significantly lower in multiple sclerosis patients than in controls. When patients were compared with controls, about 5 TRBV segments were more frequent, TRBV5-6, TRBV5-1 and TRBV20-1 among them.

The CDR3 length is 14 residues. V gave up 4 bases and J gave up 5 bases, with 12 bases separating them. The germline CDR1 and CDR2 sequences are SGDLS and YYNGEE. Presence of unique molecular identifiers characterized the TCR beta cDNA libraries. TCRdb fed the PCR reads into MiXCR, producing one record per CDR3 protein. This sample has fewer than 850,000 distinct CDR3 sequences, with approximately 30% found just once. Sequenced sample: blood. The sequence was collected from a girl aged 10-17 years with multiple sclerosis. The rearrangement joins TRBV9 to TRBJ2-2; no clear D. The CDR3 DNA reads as TGTGCCAGCAGCCCTCGACTTCGGACCGGGGAGCTGTTTTTT. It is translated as CASSPRLRTGELFF.